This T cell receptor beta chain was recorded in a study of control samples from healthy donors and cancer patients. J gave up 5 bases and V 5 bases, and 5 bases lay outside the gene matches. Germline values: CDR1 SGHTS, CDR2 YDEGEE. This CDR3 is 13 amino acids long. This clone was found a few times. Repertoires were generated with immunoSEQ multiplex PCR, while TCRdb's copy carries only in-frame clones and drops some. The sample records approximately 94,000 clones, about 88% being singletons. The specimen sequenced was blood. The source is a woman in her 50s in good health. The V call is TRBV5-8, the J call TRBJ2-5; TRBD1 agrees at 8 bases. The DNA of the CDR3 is TGTGCCAGCAGGCGACAGGGGCTGGAGACCCAGTACTTC. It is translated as CASRRQGLETQYF.